This TCR beta chain was sequenced in a study of graft-versus-host responses after intestinal transplantation (dated by TCRdb to 2020 to 2022). About the investigation overall: Recipients received multivisceral, liver-intestinal, or isolated intestinal transplants. The cohort enrolled around 23 intestinal transplant recipients including one retransplant, and a few patients lacking pretransplant specimens were excluded. Instead of going to the commercial service, samples from a few later patients were sequenced in-house on an Illumina MiSeq and processed with MiXCR. Anti-thymocyte globulin induction was given to all recipients, followed by maintenance tacrolimus and steroids for approximately 3 years. After intestinal transplantation, graft-versus-host and host-versus-graft alloreactive T cell clones were followed in the graft, circulation and bone marrow using bulk TCR-beta CDR3 sequencing. Donor T cell macrochimerism was defined as a peak of at least 4% donor T cells among recipient peripheral blood mononuclear cells. Alloreactive clones were identified by sequencing pre-transplant mixed lymphocyte reaction products and comparing them with unstimulated pre-transplant donor and recipient T cells. Beyond this particular receptor, the publication reports: Early after transplant, peak levels of circulating GvH clones were found to be associated with declines in HvG clones. High GvH to HvG T cell clonal ratios were observed in the allografts of patients with donor T cell macrochimerism. GvH clones turned up in recipient bone marrow, with some appearing earlier in ileal mucosa or blood, a pattern consistent with an intestinal mucosal origin. The conclusions were limited by the relatively low number and heterogeneity of the intestinal transplant patients.

From the cysteine up to the phenylalanine, the CDR3 has a length of 16 residues. Just CDR3 DNA is preserved here, 48 bases in frame from base 1. A distance of 22 bases separates the germline ends of V and J, which lose 5 bases and 8 bases respectively. The germline V gene sets CDR1 to SGHVS and CDR2 to FQNEAQ. Library preparation was by the immunoSEQ multiplex PCR assay. For most patients, genomic DNA was isolated with the Qiagen DNeasy Blood and Tissue Kit and sent frozen to Adaptive Biotechnologies for TCR sequencing. For most patients, high-throughput TCR-beta CDR3 sequencing of genomic DNA was performed by Adaptive Biotechnologies. The authors' analysis ran thus. Adaptive's ImmunoSEQ software was the source of the TCR sequencing data for about 18 patients, while a few other patients were processed with MiXCR and VDJtools. CD4 versus CD8 sorting errors were corrected by removing sequences found in both subsets at a frequency ratio below 5:1. CDR3 nucleotide sequences shared by donor and recipient were removed because the origin of these sequences could not be assigned. At least 2-fold expansion over unstimulated cells and a minimum CFSE-low frequency of 0.002% (template counts) or 0.001% (read counts) were required for clones to be classified as alloreactive. Clones were considered mappable if detected in sequenced pre-transplant spleen, lymph node, or MLR CFSE-low populations of the donor or recipient. Cumulative frequency of alloreactive clones was calculated as a percentage of all sequences weighted by copy number. The source is immuneACCESS, and TCRdb retained only in-frame sequences with V and J called. Part of the clones is not carried over; for the studies checked, unresolved V genes explain less than half of this, and the remainder is unexplained. That table is the source of V, J and clone size, and D and trimming were worked out from the DNA. This sample has about 86,000 clones in its table, and about 88% of those were observed once. The ten largest make up approximately 0.28% of the sample.

This specimen's time point label, interpreted: cells obtained before transplantation from donor or recipient. CD3+CD4+ and CD3+CD8+ populations were FACS-sorted from unstimulated pre-transplant donor and recipient cells taken from spleen or lymph nodes. Notes on this clone: The antigen this receptor binds is unknown. Base quality data are lacking; no much larger clone is found one base away.

The rearranged chain carries TRBV7-8 and TRBJ2-1; the D gene is possibly TRBD2, with 6 bases matching. The sequenced sample was unstimulated CD4+ T cells sorted from spleen or lymph node cells, obtained before transplant. The receptor was derived from a human donor who was the organ donor for an intestinal transplant. The DNA is TGTGCCAGCAGCCAATTAATTGGGGATGGGGGGTATGAGCAGTTCTTC. Its coded protein is CASSQLIGDGGYEQFF.